Described below is a single TCR beta chain sequence and its context. The sample is drawn from a study of Ad26.COV2.S vaccination and SARS-CoV-2 variants. TCRdb keeps only in-frame clones here, not all; method: immunoSEQ multiplex PCR. The repertoire includes some 320,000 clones, about 86% of them detected once, and approximately 1.9% sits in the top ten. The treatment: about 20 received Ad26.COV2.S at low or high dose, single or two shots; about 5 received placebo; per-sample allocation not given. Collection of the samples took place on day 63 after the first injection of vaccine or placebo. An Ad26 vector expressing Wuhan-strain SARS-CoV-2 spike served as the vaccine. This CDR3 contains 13 residues. The ends lost 4 bases at V and 4 bases at J; junction bases unmatched: 3. The germline V gene has CDR1 SGHDT and CDR2 YYEEEE.

The rearrangement joins TRBV5-6 to TRBJ1-2; 8 bases are shared with TRBD1. The sequence was obtained from a person aged 18-60 years who received the Ad26.COV2.S COVID-19 vaccine or a placebo. This specimen was peripheral blood, taken in a trial of Ad26.COV2.S vaccine versus placebo. CDR3 nucleotides: TGTGCCAGCAGCCTTCAGGGGGCCTATGGCTACACCTTC. It is translated as CASSLQGAYGYTF.